This record looks at one T cell receptor beta chain sequence and its context. Its antigen is unknown. The data were obtained in a study of circulating tumor DNA in untreated peripheral T-cell lymphoma. Sequencing used immunoSEQ multiplex PCR; TCRdb keeps in-frame clones, though not all of them. The sample yields around 6,100 clones, about 62% seen once. V lost 7 bases and J 2 bases, leaving 12 bases between the germline ends. Germline assignment: CDR1 LNHDA and CDR2 SQIVND (reference sequence). The CDR3 totals 13 residues. The tumor tissue sample was taken at baseline before any treatment. General study results and limits: Tumor-specific clonotypes were found in roughly 79% of patients.

The sample consisted of tumor tissue. The TCR sequence derives from a human donor with peripheral T-cell lymphoma. This chain joins TRBV19 and TRBJ2-7, with D perhaps matching TRBD1 (6 bases). CDR3 coding DNA: TGTGCCAGTAACCTCAGGGGCCCCTACGAGCAGTACTTC. It translates to CASNLRGPYEQYF.